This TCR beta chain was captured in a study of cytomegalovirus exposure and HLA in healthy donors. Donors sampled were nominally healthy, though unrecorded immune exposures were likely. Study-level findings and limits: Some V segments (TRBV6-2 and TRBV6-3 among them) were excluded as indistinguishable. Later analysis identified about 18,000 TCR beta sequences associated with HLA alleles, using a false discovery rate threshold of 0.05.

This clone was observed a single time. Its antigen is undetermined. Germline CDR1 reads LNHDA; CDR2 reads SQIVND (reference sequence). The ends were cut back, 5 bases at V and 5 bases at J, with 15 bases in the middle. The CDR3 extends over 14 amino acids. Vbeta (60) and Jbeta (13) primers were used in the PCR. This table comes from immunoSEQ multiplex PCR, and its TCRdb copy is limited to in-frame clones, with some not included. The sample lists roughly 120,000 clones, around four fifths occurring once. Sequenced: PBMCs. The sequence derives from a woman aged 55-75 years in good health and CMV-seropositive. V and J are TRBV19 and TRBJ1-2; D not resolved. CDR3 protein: CASSSSTESYGYTF. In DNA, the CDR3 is TGTGCCAGTAGTTCATCAACGGAGTCTTATGGCTACACCTTC.